The sequence of this TCR beta chain was determined in a study of CXCR3-negative and CXCR3-positive naive CD8 T cells. Study findings and constraints: Both naive subsets carried similar amounts of surface CD5, so TCR strength was inferred from TRB CDR3 properties. Comparison of naive cells showed more hydrophobic TRB CDR3s in CXCR3-positive than in CXCR3-negative naive cells. Researchers reported similar TRBV-TRBJ usage in naive CXCR3-negative and CXCR3-positive cells, though memory differed. The study found comparably high diversity in both naive subsets and much lower diversity in memory CD8+ cells.

About this clonotype: What it binds is not known.

It was by 5' RACE with UMI labels that the TRB cDNA libraries were prepared. TCRdb reanalyzed the 5' RACE reads and collapses them to one entry per CDR3 protein, without DNA. The specimen's table records about 150,000 distinct CDR3 sequences. Every CD8+ subset sample held 250,000 to 300,000 flow-sorted cells, done in triplicate. The sequence was obtained from a human donor in good health. Some clones in this sample may be carry-over from other donors' samples. Sequencing input: naive CXCR3+ CD8+ T cells from blood. Subset here: CD45RO-CCR7+CD27+CD95- naive CD8+ T cells expressing CXCR3 (TNR3+).

CDR3 loop: CASSLVGTGGAYGYTF. The chain carries TRBV28 and TRBJ1-2; TCRdb's D call of TRBD1 is untestable without DNA. CDR3 length: 16 amino acids. CDR1 MDHEN and CDR2 SYDVKM come from the germline V gene.